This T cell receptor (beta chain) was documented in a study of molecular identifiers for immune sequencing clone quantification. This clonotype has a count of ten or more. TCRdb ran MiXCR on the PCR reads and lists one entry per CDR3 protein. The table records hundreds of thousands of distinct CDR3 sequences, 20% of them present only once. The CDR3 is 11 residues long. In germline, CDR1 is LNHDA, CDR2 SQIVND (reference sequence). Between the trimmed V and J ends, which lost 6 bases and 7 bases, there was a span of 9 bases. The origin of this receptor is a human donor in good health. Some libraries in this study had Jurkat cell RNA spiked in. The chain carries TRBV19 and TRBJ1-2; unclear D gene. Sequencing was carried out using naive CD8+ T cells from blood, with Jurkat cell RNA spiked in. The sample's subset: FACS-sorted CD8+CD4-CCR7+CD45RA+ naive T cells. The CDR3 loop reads CASSRRRGYTF. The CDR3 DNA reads TGTGCCAGTAGCAGGCGCCGTGGCTACACCTTC.